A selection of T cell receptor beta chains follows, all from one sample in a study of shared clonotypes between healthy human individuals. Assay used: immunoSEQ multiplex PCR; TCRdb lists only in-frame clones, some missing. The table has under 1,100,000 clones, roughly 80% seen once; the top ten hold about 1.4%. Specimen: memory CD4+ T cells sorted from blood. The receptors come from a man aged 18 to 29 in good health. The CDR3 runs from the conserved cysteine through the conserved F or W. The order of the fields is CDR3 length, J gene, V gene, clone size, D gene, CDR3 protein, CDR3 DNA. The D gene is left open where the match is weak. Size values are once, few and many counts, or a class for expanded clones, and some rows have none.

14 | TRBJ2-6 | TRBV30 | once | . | CAWRGVLGANVLTF | TGTGCCTGGAGAGGTGTTCTGGGGGCCAACGTCCTGACTTTC
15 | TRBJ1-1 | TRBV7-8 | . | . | CASSQDRLLGTEAFF | TGTGCCAGCAGCCAGGACAGATTATTGGGCACTGAAGCTTTCTTT
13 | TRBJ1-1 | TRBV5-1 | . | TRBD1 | CASSLQGATEAFF | TGCGCCAGCAGCTTACAGGGGGCGACTGAAGCTTTCTTT
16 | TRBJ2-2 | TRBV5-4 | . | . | CASSLVPGWDTGELFF | TGTGCCAGCAGCTTGGTCCCGGGGTGGGACACCGGGGAGCTGTTTTTT
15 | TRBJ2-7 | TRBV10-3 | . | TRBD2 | CAISERPSGGAQQYF | TGTGCCATCAGTGAGAGGCCTAGCGGGGGGGCACAGCAGTACTTC
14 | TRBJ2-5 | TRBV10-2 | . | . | CASGKGRAEETQYF | TGCGCCAGCGGGAAGGGACGAGCGGAGGAGACCCAGTACTTC
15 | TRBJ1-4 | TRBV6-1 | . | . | CASSETSGGREKLFF | TGTGCCAGCAGTGAGACATCCGGGGGCAGGGAAAAACTGTTTTTT
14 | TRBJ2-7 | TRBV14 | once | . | CASSPLQKSYEQYF | TGTGCCAGCAGCCCCCTACAGAAGTCCTACGAGCAGTACTTC
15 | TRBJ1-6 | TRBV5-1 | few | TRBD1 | CASSLAGQGLSPLHF | TGCGCCAGCAGCTTGGCGGGACAGGGTCTTTCACCCCTCCACTTT
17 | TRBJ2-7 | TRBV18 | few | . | CASSPPVGRGLRGEQYF | TGTGCCAGCTCACCACCGGTGGGGAGGGGGCTACGAGGCGAGCAGTACTTC
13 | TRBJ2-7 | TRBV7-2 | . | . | CASSYKVLYEQYF | TGTGCCAGCAGCTATAAAGTCCTCTACGAGCAGTACTTC
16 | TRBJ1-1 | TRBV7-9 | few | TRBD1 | CASSLGQGAIDTEAFF | TGTGCCAGCAGCTTAGGGCAGGGGGCAATCGACACTGAAGCTTTCTTT
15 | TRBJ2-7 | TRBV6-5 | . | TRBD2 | CASTLLGGGAYEQYF | TGTGCCAGCACATTACTCGGCGGGGGGGCGTACGAGCAGTACTTC
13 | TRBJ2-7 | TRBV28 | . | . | CASTTGGTYEQYF | TGTGCCAGCACCACTGGAGGGACCTACGAGCAGTACTTC
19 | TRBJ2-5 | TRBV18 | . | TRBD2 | CASSPAGLAGDLIQETQYF | TGTGCCAGCTCACCAGCGGGACTAGCGGGGGATTTGATCCAAGAGACCCAGTACTTC
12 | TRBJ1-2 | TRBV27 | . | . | CASSRGPYGYTF | TGTGCCAGCAGTCGTGGACCCTATGGCTACACCTTC
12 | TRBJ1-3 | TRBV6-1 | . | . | CASSLSGNTIYF | TGTGCCAGCAGTCTCTCTGGAAACACCATATATTTT
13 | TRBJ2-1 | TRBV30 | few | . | CAWSFGVHNEQFF | TGTGCCTGGAGTTTTGGGGTTCACAATGAGCAGTTCTTC
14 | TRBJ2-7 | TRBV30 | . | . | CACYRQESSYEQYF | TGTGCCTGTTATAGACAGGAAAGCTCCTACGAGCAGTACTTC
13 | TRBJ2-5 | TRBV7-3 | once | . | CASSGGPGIEPYF | TGTGCCAGCAGCGGAGGTCCGGGGATAGAGCCCTACTTC
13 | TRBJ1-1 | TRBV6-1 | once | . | CASSNRAGTEAFF | TGTGCCAGCAGTAACAGGGCAGGGACTGAAGCTTTCTTT
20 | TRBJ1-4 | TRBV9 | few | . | CASSVGDWARASATNEKLFF | TGTGCCAGCAGCGTAGGGGATTGGGCTCGGGCTTCGGCAACTAATGAAAAACTGTTTTTT
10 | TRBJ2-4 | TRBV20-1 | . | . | CSVAKNIQYF | TGCAGTGTAGCCAAAAACATTCAGTACTTC
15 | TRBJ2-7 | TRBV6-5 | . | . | CASRRGLGGSYEQYF | TGTGCCAGCAGACGCGGACTAGGGGGCTCCTACGAGCAGTACTTC
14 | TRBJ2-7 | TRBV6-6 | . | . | CASSYGRHTYEQYF | TGTGCCAGCAGTTACGGTCGCCATACCTACGAGCAGTACTTC
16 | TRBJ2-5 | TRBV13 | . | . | CASSPRSTGPQETQYF | TGTGCCAGCAGCCCGAGGTCTACAGGGCCCCAAGAGACCCAGTACTTC
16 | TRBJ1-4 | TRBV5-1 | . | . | CASSLAGGGFDEKLFF | TGCGCCAGCAGCTTGGCAGGCGGGGGATTTGATGAAAAACTGTTTTTT
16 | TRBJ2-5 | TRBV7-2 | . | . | CASSLVSGQEGETQYF | TGTGCCAGCAGCTTAGTCAGCGGACAGGAGGGAGAGACCCAGTACTTC
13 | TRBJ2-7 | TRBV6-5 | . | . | CASSPPGEYEQYF | TGTGCCAGCAGTCCCCCTGGGGAGTACGAGCAGTACTTC
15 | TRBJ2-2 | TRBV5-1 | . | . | CASSSSGVRAGELFF | TGCGCCAGCAGCTCCTCGGGGGTAAGGGCCGGGGAGCTGTTTTTT
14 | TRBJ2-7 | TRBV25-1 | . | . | CASSERVETYEQYF | TGTGCCAGCAGTGAACGGGTAGAAACCTACGAGCAGTACTTC
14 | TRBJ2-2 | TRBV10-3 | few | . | CAISEGQYTGELFF | TGTGCCATCAGTGAGGGGCAGTACACCGGGGAGCTGTTTTTT
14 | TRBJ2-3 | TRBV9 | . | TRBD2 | CASSVGLAEDTQYF | TGTGCCAGCAGCGTAGGGCTAGCGGAGGATACGCAGTATTTT
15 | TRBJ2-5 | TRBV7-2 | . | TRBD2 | CASSLALAGRPAQYF | TGTGCCAGCAGCTTAGCCCTAGCGGGGCGACCGGCCCAGTACTTC
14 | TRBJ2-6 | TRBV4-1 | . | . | CASSQYSGANVLTF | TGCGCCAGCAGCCAATACTCTGGGGCCAACGTCCTGACTTTC
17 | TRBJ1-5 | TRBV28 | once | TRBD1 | CASSPGGAGSVAQPQHF | TGTGCCAGCAGCCCAGGGGGGGCAGGGTCGGTGGCTCAGCCCCAGCATTTT
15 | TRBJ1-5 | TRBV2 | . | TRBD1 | CASNDRGGSNQPQHF | TGTGCCAGCAATGACAGGGGCGGGAGCAATCAGCCCCAGCATTTT
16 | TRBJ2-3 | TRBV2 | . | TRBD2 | CASSPGGGLLLNTQYF | TGTGCCAGCAGTCCGGGCGGGGGGCTATTGCTAAATACGCAGTATTTT
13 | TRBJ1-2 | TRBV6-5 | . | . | CASSYSTRTQFTF | TGTGCCAGCAGTTACTCGACTCGGACCCAGTTCACCTTC
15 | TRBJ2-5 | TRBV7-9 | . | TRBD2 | CASSRLAGGYETQYF | TGTGCCAGCAGCCGACTAGCGGGGGGGTATGAGACCCAGTACTTC
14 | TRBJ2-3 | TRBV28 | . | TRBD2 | CASTSGRKTDTQYF | TGTGCCAGCACTAGCGGGAGAAAGACAGATACGCAGTATTTT
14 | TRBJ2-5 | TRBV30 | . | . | CAWSEGQHQETQYF | TGTGCCTGGAGTGAAGGACAGCACCAAGAGACCCAGTACTTC
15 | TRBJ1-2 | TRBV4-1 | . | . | CASSPAQTANYGYTF | TGCGCCAGCAGCCCAGCCCAGACAGCCAACTATGGCTACACCTTC
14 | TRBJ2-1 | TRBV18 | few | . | CASSPLPGKNEQFF | TGTGCCAGCTCACCACTCCCAGGGAAGAATGAGCAGTTCTTC
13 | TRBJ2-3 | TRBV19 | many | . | CASSMQLADTQYF | TGTGCCAGTAGTATGCAGCTCGCAGATACGCAGTATTTT
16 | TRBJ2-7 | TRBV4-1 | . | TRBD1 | CASSQASWTGYDEQYF | TGCGCCAGCAGCCAAGCGAGTTGGACAGGGTACGACGAGCAGTACTTC
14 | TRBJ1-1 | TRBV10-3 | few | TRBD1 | CAIRLGQGGTEAFF | TGTGCCATCAGGTTAGGACAGGGAGGCACTGAAGCTTTCTTT
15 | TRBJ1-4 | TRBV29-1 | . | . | CSVERGGTTNEKLFF | TGCAGCGTTGAACGTGGGGGCACAACTAATGAAAAACTGTTTTTT
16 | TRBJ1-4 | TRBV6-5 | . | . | CASSYSPAATNEKLFF | TGTGCCAGCAGTTACTCGCCAGCTGCAACTAATGAAAAACTGTTTTTT
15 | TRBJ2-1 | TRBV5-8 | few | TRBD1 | CASSFEPRGLNEQFF | TGTGCCAGCAGCTTTGAACCCAGGGGGCTCAATGAGCAGTTCTTC
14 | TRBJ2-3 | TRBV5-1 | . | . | CASQATTGTDTQYF | TGCGCCAGCCAGGCGACTACCGGCACAGATACGCAGTATTTT
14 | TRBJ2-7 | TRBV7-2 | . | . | CASSLGLPGREQYF | TGTGCCAGCAGCTTGGGGCTGCCGGGTAGGGAGCAGTACTTC
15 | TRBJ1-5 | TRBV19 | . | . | CASSIDSQGFQPQHF | TGTGCCAGTAGTATAGATAGCCAGGGGTTTCAGCCCCAGCATTTT
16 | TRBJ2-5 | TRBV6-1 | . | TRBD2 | CASSEAPGLGRETQYF | TGTGCCAGCAGTGAAGCGCCAGGACTAGGAAGGGAGACCCAGTACTTC
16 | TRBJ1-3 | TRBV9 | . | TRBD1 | CASSPRDSNSGNTIYF | TGTGCCAGCAGCCCTCGGGACAGTAACTCTGGAAACACCATATATTTT
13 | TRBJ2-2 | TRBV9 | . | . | CASSLRPDGELFF | TGTGCCAGCAGCTTGAGACCCGACGGGGAGCTGTTTTTT
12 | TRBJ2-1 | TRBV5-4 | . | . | CASSLLTNEQFF | TGTGCCAGCAGCTTACTTACAAATGAGCAGTTCTTC
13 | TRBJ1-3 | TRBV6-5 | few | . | CASSYSTGNTIYF | TGTGCCAGCAGTTACTCAACGGGAAACACCATATATTTT
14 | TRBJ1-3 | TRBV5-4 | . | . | CASSLGQNENTIYF | TGTGCCAGCAGCTTGGGACAGAACGAAAACACCATATATTTT